The next 13 T cell receptor beta chains were all read from a single sample in a study of patients and donors after allogeneic stem cell transplantation. One entry per CDR3 protein, called by TCRdb with MiXCR from the RT-PCR reads. The sample records under 95,000 distinct CDR3 sequences, roughly 5.2% being singletons. Sequencing used blood, either unsorted or a sorted T cell fraction (not recorded which). The source of these receptors is a human donor who was either an allogeneic HSCT recipient or a stem cell or donor lymphocyte infusion donor (not recorded which). It is not recorded whose cells these are; they may come from a transplant donor.

This clonotype showed up many times. V gene TRBV24-1 combines with J gene TRBJ1-2; tentatively, D is TRBD1 (6 bases). This CDR3 is built from 14 residues. V was trimmed by 4 bases and J by 4 bases, leaving 12 bases between them. Germline V gene data show CDR1 as KGHDR and CDR2 as SFDVKD. CDR3 DNA sequence: TGTGCCACCAGTGACGGATCCAGGGGCTATGGCTACACCTTC. Amino acid sequence: CATSDGSRGYGYTF.

The chain links TRBV7-6 to TRBJ2-1; D remains ambiguous. This CDR3 has 13 amino acids. The germline V gene has CDR1 SGHVS and CDR2 FNYEAQ. V was pared by 5 bases and J by 4 bases, with 9 bases between. CDR3 residues: CASSPTRYNEQFF. DNA for the CDR3: TGTGCCAGCAGCCCGACCCGATACAATGAGCAGTTCTTC.

This clonotype was observed many times. The chain carries TRBV11-1 and TRBJ1-1, with unresolved D. Germline assignment: CDR1 SGHAT and CDR2 FQDESV (reference sequence). This CDR3 has 14 amino acids. V was clipped by 4 bases and J by 2 bases, with 11 bases between them. Here the CDR3 reads CASSSPPINTEAFF. The CDR3 region has the DNA TGTGCCAGCAGCTCCCCCCCGATTAACACTGAAGCTTTCTTT.

This clonotype was observed a few times. The CDR3 bases are TGTGCCAGCAGCTCCCAGGGGGGAGATACGCAGTATTTT. This codes for CASSSQGGDTQYF. This rearrangement joins TRBV7-9 to TRBJ2-3; D perhaps matches TRBD1 (7 bases). Trimming shortened V by 4 bases and J by 5 bases, and 10 bases separated the two germline ends. Germline lookup yields CDR1 SEHNR and CDR2 FQNEAQ (reference sequence). The CDR3 runs 13 residues.

A few counts support this clonotype. The chain employs TRBV5-5 and TRBJ2-7; the match to TRBD1 covers 10 bases. Trimming removed 5 bases from V and 4 bases from J; junction bases left unmatched: 9. The CDR3 has 15 residues. Germline V lookup: CDR1 SGHKS, CDR2 YYEKEE (reference sequence). DNA of the CDR3: TGTGCCAGCAGGCCCCCGGGACAGGGGAAGTACGAGCAGTACTTC. Its protein is CASRPPGQGKYEQYF.

This clonotype was seen at least ten times. The chain couples TRBV5-1 to TRBJ1-3, with TRBD1 as a possible D gene (6 bases). V lost 0 bases, J lost 5 bases, and 15 bases lay in between. The CDR3 contains 16 residues. Germline V lookup: CDR1 SGHRS, CDR2 YFSETQ. The CDR3 coding sequence is TGCGCCAGCAGCTTGGAGGGGGACAACGGAAGAAACACCATATATTTT. Translating it yields CASSLEGDNGRNTIYF. Variable domain in full (rest from reference TRBV5-1 and TRBJ1-3): KAGVTQTPRYLIKTRGQQVTLSCSPISGHRSVSWYQQTPGQGLQFLFEYFSETQRNKGNFPGRFSGRQFSNSRSEMNVSTLELGDSALYLCASSLEGDNGRNTIYFGEGSWLTVV.

This chain links TRBV10-3 with TRBJ1-1, with 7 bases identical to TRBD1. This CDR3 is 14 amino acids long. Germline CDR1 and CDR2: ENHRY and SYGVKD. Unmatched junction bases numbered 6, after V lost 4 bases and J lost 4 bases. The CDR3 sequence is CAISARQGFTEAFF. DNA of the CDR3: TGTGCCATCAGTGCGAGACAGGGTTTCACTGAAGCTTTCTTT.

The table lists this clonotype with many counts. The chain couples TRBV9 to TRBJ2-1; D could derive from TRBD1 or TRBD2 (6 bases each). The CDR3 consists of 15 residues. The germline gives CDR1 SGDLS, CDR2 YYNGEE. The germline V and J ends were trimmed by 3 bases and 8 bases, with 18 bases remaining between them. CDR3 DNA sequence: TGTGCCAGCAGCGACGAAGGGGGGCGTTGGGATGAGCAGTTCTTC. It specifies CASSDEGGRWDEQFF. Using reference TRBV9 and TRBJ2-1 for the parts outside the CDR3, the full variable domain is DSGVTQTPKHLITATGQRVTLRCSPRSGDLSVYWYQQSLDQGLQFLIQYYNGEERAKGNILERFSAQQFPDLHSELNLSSLELGDSALYFCASSDEGGRWDEQFFGPGTRLTVL.

The chain employs TRBV6-1 and TRBJ2-3; the match to TRBD2 covers 10 bases. In germline, CDR1 is MNHNS, CDR2 SASEGT. Trimming took 6 bases from V and 6 from J; bases not matched to a gene: 9. The CDR3 runs to 15 residues. The CDR3 nucleotides are TGTGCCAGCAGCCCAGCGGGAGGGGAGCGGGATACGCAGTATTTT. It translates to CASSPAGGERDTQYF.

The rearrangement links TRBV6-5 to TRBJ1-6; D ambiguous. Trimming took off 2 bases at V and 6 bases at J, with 8 bases between the two ends. Germline CDR1 is MNHEY and CDR2 is SVGAGI. There are 14 residues in the CDR3. Written as DNA, the CDR3 is TGTGCCAGCAGTTACGGCCAAAGTAATTCACCCCTCCACTTT. Translation gives CASSYGQSNSPLHF.

This clonotype was found a few times. This chain joins TRBV2 and TRBJ1-5; 8 bases are a match to TRBD1. The germline V gene encodes CDR1 SNHLY and CDR2 FYNNEI. J was trimmed by 11 bases and V by 6 bases; bases with no gene match: 12. This CDR3 comprises 14 residues. The CDR3 region is CASREGQALRSQHF. The CDR3 nucleotides read TGTGCCAGCAGGGAGGGACAGGCCCTCCGGTCCCAGCATTTT.

This clonotype was detected a few times. The chain combines TRBV6-5 with TRBJ2-7; 11 nucleotides match TRBD2. CDR3 size: 16 residues. V dropped 4 bases and J dropped 5; count of bases not matched to a gene: 10. The germline gives CDR1 MNHEY, CDR2 SVGAGI. The CDR3 spells CASSFPQLAGENEQYF. The CDR3 coding sequence is TGTGCCAGCAGTTTCCCCCAACTAGCGGGAGAAAACGAGCAGTACTTC.

This clonotype has a count of ten or more. The V call is TRBV11-2, the J call TRBJ2-7; 9 bases are a match to TRBD1. The trim removed 5 bases at V and 0 bases at J, leaving 8 bases unmatched. The CDR3 length is 16 residues. Germline loops: CDR1 SGHAT, CDR2 FQNNGV. This chain's CDR3 is CASSRDRGIGSYEQYF. The CDR3 nucleotides read TGTGCCAGCAGCCGCGACAGGGGGATTGGCTCCTACGAGCAGTACTTC.